The rows below give T cell receptor beta chains drawn from one sample of a study of early T cells in non-severe SARS-CoV-2 infection. One entry per CDR3 protein, called by TCRdb with MiXCR from the 5' RACE reads. In the table there are 45,000 to 60,000 distinct CDR3 sequences, 8.5% to 10% of which are singletons. The specimen comprised whole blood, sampled at baseline. Receptors were obtained from an adult who was a healthcare worker with PCR-confirmed SARS-CoV-2 infection or an uninfected control (not recorded which). Each CDR3 is given with its conserved first and last residue. The order of the fields is D gene, CDR3 length, V gene, clone size, J gene, CDR3 DNA, CDR3 protein. D genes are given only for firm matches. Expanded clones get a size class; other rows say once, few or many, or leave the size out.

.	15	TRBV12-3/TRBV12-4	.	TRBJ1-2	TGTGCCAGCAGTTCCCGACAGTCGGGGAACTATGGCTACACCTTC	CASSSRQSGNYGYTF
.	14	TRBV3-1	many	TRBJ1-5	TGTGCCAGCAGCCCCAGATTGGGTCAAGGGCCCCAGCATTTT	CASSPRLGQGPQHF
.	15	TRBV27	many	TRBJ2-2	TGTGCCAGCAGTCCCCGCCGGGCCGAGGGCGGGGAGCTGTTTTTT	CASSPRRAEGGELFF
.	15	TRBV12-3/TRBV12-4	few	TRBJ1-5	TGTGCCAGCAGTCCCAGTCGTGCTGGCAATCAGCCCCAGCATTTT	CASSPSRAGNQPQHF
TRBD2	14	TRBV29-1	.	TRBJ2-1	TGCAGCGTTGACAGAGCGACTAGCGGGAATGAGCAGTTCTTC	CSVDRATSGNEQFF
TRBD2	18	TRBV6-5	few	TRBJ2-5	TGTGCCAGCACCACTTACTTCGGGACTAGCGGAGTAAAAGAGACCCAGTACTTC	CASTTYFGTSGVKETQYF
.	15	TRBV4-2	.	TRBJ2-3	TGTGCCAGCAGCCAAGATCGACTAGGGGCAGATACGCAGTATTTT	CASSQDRLGADTQYF
TRBD1	14	TRBV20-1	.	TRBJ2-5	TGCAGTGCTAGAGTCGACAGGGTCTACGAGACCCAGTACTTC	CSARVDRVYETQYF
.	12	TRBV7-9	.	TRBJ2-4	TGTGCCAGCAGCTTAGTGAAAAACATTCAGTACTTC	CASSLVKNIQYF
.	14	TRBV7-3	many	TRBJ2-2	TGTGCCAGCAGCTTAACCAGTATCACCGGGGAGCTGTTTTTT	CASSLTSITGELFF
.	15	TRBV7-3	few	TRBJ2-5	TGTGCCAGCAGCCCAGACGCGTACTTCCAAGAGACCCAGTACTTC	CASSPDAYFQETQYF
.	14	TRBV30	.	TRBJ1-3	TGTGCCTGGAGCCGACTTAACTCTGGAAACACCATATATTTT	CAWSRLNSGNTIYF
.	16	TRBV7-9	few	TRBJ2-7	TGTGCCAGCAGCGACTATACGGGGGACAGACTCTACGAGCAGTACTTC	CASSDYTGDRLYEQYF
.	14	TRBV12-5	.	TRBJ1-5	TGTGCTAGTGGTTTGGCTCTCCCAGTGCAGCCCCAGCATTTT	CASGLALPVQPQHF
.	12	TRBV28	many	TRBJ2-7	TGTGCCAGCAGTTTAGGGGGGCTTAAGCAGTACTTC	CASSLGGLKQYF
TRBD1	16	TRBV6-2/TRBV6-3	many	TRBJ2-1	TGTGCCAGCAGTCCGCAAGGGACAGGGCTTTACAATGAGCAGTTCTTC	CASSPQGTGLYNEQFF
.	14	TRBV12-3/TRBV12-4	few	TRBJ1-1	TGTGCCAGCGGGAGCCCCCGCGAGAACACTGAAGCTTTCTTT	CASGSPRENTEAFF
TRBD2	14	TRBV7-3	few	TRBJ2-1	TGTGCCAGCAGCTTAGCGGGGGGCCAGAATGAGCAGTTCTTC	CASSLAGGQNEQFF
TRBD1	14	TRBV12-3/TRBV12-4	many	TRBJ2-3	TGTGCCAGCAGGGAGACAGGGAGAACAGATACGCAGTATTTT	CASRETGRTDTQYF
.	13	TRBV7-9	many	TRBJ2-1	TGTGCCAGCAGCCACAGAGGTTACAATGAGCAGTTCTTC	CASSHRGYNEQFF
.	12	TRBV7-2	few	TRBJ1-6	TGTGCCAGCAGTACATCGACCTCACCCCTCCACTTT	CASSTSTSPLHF
.	14	TRBV11-2	.	TRBJ2-7	TGTGCCAGCAGCCTTGCCGGAGGAACCTACGAGCAGTACTTC	CASSLAGGTYEQYF
.	17	TRBV18	.	TRBJ2-3	TGTGCCAGCTCACCACCGATCGGAGGACCAAGCACAGATACGCAGTATTTT	CASSPPIGGPSTDTQYF
TRBD2	16	TRBV7-9	many	TRBJ2-3	TGTGCCAGCAGCCCCCTGGTGGCGGGAGGCACAGATACGCAGTATTTT	CASSPLVAGGTDTQYF
.	14	TRBV12-3/TRBV12-4	many	TRBJ1-2	TGTGCCAGCAGTTTGAACATATTATCCTATGGCTACACCTTC	CASSLNILSYGYTF
.	12	TRBV3-1	few	TRBJ1-1	TGTGCCAGCAGCCAAAGTGGGACTGAAGCTTTCTTT	CASSQSGTEAFF
.	16	TRBV7-9	few	TRBJ1-4	TGTGCCAGCAGCTTGGGAGGGGAGGCAACTAATGAAAAACTGTTTTTT	CASSLGGEATNEKLFF
.	14	TRBV12-3/TRBV12-4	many	TRBJ1-1	TGTGCCAGCAGTTCCGGGACGGGGAACACTGAAGCTTTCTTT	CASSSGTGNTEAFF
TRBD1	16	TRBV5-1	few	TRBJ2-3	TGCGCCAGCAGCTTGGCCAAGGGGGCCGGCACAGATACGCAGTATTTT	CASSLAKGAGTDTQYF
.	13	TRBV11-2	.	TRBJ2-7	TGTGCCAGCACCTTGGCGGACTCCTACGAGCAGTACTTC	CASTLADSYEQYF
TRBD2	15	TRBV3-1	many	TRBJ2-5	TGTGCCAGCAGCCCCCAGACTAGCGCGATTGGGGGGGAGTACTTC	CASSPQTSAIGGEYF
.	13	TRBV18	many	TRBJ2-3	TGTGCCAGCTCGGGCACGAGCACAGATACGCAGTATTTT	CASSGTSTDTQYF
TRBD2	15	TRBV2	few	TRBJ2-1	TGTGCCAGCATCGCGACTAGCGGGAGGGTCAATGAGCAGTTCTTC	CASIATSGRVNEQFF
TRBD1	14	TRBV24-1	.	TRBJ2-5	TGTGCCACCAGTGAGACAGGGGTGGTGGAGACCCAGTACTTC	CATSETGVVETQYF
.	15	TRBV6-5	.	TRBJ1-2	TGTGCCAGCAGTCCCTTGGGCAGGGGTCCTTCTGGCTACACCTTC	CASSPLGRGPSGYTF
TRBD1	15	TRBV27	few	TRBJ1-5	TGTGCCAGCAGTTTTCAGGGGGCTAGGAATCAGCCCCAGCATTTT	CASSFQGARNQPQHF
.	15	TRBV24-1	.	TRBJ2-4	TGTGCCACCAGTGATTTGATCGGGACCTCAAACATTCAGTACTTC	CATSDLIGTSNIQYF
.	12	TRBV7-9	few	TRBJ2-5	TGTGCCAGCAGCCTACTGCAAGAGACCCAGTACTTC	CASSLLQETQYF
TRBD2	14	TRBV5-5	.	TRBJ2-1	TGTGCCAGCAGCTCCCTGGGAGGGAACAATGAGCAGTTCTTC	CASSSLGGNNEQFF
.	16	TRBV5-1	few	TRBJ1-3	TGCGCCAGCAGCTTCGGACCACAGTACTCTGGAAACACCATATATTTT	CASSFGPQYSGNTIYF
.	13	TRBV2	few	TRBJ1-1	TGTGCCAGCACTGGGGGAGGGAACACTGAAGCTTTCTTT	CASTGGGNTEAFF
.	15	TRBV7-6	few	TRBJ2-3	TGTGCCAGCAGCTCCTCAGGGTTAGGCACAGATACGCAGTATTTT	CASSSSGLGTDTQYF